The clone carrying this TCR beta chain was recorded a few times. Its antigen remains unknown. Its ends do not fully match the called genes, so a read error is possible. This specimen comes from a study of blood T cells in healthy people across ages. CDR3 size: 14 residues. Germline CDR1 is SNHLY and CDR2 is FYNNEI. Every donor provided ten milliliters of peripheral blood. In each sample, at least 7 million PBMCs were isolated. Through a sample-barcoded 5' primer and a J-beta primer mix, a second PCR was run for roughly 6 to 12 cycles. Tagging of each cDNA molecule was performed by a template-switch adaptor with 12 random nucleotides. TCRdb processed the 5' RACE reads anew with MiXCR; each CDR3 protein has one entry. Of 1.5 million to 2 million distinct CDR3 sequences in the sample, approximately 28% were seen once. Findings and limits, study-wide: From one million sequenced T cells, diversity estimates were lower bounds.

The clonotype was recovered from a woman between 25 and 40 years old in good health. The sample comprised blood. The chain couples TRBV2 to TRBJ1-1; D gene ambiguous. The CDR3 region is CASSESSSNTEAFF. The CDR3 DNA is TGCGCCAGCAGTGAGAGTTCGTCGAACACTGAAGCTTTCTTT.